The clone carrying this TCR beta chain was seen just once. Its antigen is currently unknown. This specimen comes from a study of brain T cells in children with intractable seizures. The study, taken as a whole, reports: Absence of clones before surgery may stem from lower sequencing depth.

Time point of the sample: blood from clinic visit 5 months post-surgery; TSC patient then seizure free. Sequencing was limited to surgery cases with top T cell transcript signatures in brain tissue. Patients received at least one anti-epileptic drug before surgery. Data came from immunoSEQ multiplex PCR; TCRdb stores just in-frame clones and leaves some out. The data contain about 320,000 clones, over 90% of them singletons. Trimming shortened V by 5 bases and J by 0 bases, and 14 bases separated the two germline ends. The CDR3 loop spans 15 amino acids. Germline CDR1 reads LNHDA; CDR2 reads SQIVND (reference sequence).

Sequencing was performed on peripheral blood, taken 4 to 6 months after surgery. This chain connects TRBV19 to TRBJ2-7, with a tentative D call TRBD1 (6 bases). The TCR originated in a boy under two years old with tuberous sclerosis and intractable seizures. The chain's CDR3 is CASSVQGPISYEQYF. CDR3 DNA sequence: TGTGCCAGTAGTGTCCAGGGGCCGATCTCCTACGAGCAGTACTTC.